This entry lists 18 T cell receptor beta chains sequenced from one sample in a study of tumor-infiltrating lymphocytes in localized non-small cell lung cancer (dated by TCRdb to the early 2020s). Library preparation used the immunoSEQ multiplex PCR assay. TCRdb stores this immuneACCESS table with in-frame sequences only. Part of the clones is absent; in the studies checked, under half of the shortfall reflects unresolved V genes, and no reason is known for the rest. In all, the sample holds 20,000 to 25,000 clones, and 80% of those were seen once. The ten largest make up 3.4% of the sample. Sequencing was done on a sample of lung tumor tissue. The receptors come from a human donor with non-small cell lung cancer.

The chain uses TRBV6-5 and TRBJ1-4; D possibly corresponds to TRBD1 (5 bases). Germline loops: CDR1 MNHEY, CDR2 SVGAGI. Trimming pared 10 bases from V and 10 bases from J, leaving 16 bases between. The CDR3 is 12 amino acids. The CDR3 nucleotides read TGTGCCACCGGGACCCTTAGGGGAAAACTGTTTTTT. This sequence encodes CATGTLRGKLFF.

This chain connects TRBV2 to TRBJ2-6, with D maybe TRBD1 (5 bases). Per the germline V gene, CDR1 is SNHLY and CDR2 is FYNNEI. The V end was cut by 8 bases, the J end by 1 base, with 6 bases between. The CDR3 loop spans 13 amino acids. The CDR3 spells CASSGSGANVLTF. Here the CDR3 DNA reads TGTGCCAGCTCAGGGTCTGGGGCCAACGTCCTGACTTTC. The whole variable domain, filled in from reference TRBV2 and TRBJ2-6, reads EPEVTQTPSHQVTQMGQEVILRCVPISNHLYFYWYRQILGQKVEFLVSFYNNEISEKSEIFDDQFSVERPDGSNFTLKIRSTKLEDSAMYFCASSGSGANVLTFGAGSRLTVL.

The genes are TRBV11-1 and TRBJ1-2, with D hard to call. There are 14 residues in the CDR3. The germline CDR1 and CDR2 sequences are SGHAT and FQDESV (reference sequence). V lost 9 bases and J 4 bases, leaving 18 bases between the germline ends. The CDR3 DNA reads TGTGCCAGTTCCCCCGAACAGCTCTCCTATGGCTACACCTTC. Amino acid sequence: CASSPEQLSYGYTF.

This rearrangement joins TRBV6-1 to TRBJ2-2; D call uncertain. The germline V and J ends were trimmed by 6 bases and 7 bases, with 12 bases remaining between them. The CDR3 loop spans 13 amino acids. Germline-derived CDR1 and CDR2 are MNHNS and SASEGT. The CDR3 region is CASRGYNGGELFF. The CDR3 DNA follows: TGTGCCAGCAGAGGCTACAATGGCGGGGAGCTGTTTTTT.

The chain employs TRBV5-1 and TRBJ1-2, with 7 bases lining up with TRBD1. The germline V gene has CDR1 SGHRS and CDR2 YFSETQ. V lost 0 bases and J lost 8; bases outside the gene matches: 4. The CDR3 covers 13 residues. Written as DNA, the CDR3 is TGCGCCAGCAGCTTGGAGACAGGGCCCGGCTACACCTTC. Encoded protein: CASSLETGPGYTF.

The CDR3 bases are TGTGCCAGCAGCTTGGCCCTCGGGAAGGGAATCTTCTCTGGGGCCAACGTCCTGACTTTC. Its protein is CASSLALGKGIFSGANVLTF. J is TRBJ2-6 and V is TRBV5-4; D may be TRBD2 (5 bases). This CDR3 is built from 20 residues. Germline V gives CDR1 SGHNT, CDR2 YYREEE (reference sequence). The ends were cut back, 0 bases at V and 0 bases at J, with 19 bases in the middle.

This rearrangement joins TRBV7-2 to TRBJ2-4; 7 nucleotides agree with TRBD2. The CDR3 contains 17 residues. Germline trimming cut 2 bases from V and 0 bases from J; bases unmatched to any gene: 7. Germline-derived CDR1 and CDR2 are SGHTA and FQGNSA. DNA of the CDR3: TGTGCCAGCAGCTTACGAAGGGTAGCGGGAGCCAAAAACATTCAGTACTTC. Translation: CASSLRRVAGAKNIQYF.

The DNA of the CDR3 is TGTGCCAGTAGCTGGGTGAACCAAGAGACCCAGTACTTC. This gives the protein CASSWVNQETQYF. The rearrangement uses TRBV19 and TRBJ2-5, with unresolved D. This CDR3 comprises 13 residues. Germline V gene data show CDR1 as LNHDA and CDR2 as SQIVND (reference sequence). V was pared by 6 bases and J by 0 bases, with 8 bases between.

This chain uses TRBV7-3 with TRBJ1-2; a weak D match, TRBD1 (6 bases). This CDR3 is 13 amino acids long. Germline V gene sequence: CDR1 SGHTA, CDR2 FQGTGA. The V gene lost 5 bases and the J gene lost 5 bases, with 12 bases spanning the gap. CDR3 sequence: CASSPHQGYGYTF. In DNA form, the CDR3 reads TGTGCCAGCAGCCCTCATCAGGGGTATGGCTACACCTTC.

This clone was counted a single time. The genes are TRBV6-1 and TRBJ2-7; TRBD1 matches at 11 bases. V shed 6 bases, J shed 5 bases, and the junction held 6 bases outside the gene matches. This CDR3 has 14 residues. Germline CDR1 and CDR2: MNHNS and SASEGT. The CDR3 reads CASRNRDRGNEQYF. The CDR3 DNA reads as TGTGCCAGCAGAAATCGGGACAGGGGGAACGAGCAGTACTTC.

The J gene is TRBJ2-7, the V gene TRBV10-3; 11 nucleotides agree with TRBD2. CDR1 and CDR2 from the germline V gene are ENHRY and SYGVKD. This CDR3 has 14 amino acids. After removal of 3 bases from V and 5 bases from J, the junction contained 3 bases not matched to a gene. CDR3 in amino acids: CAISEGSGRDEQYF. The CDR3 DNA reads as TGTGCCATCAGTGAAGGTAGCGGGAGGGACGAGCAGTACTTC.

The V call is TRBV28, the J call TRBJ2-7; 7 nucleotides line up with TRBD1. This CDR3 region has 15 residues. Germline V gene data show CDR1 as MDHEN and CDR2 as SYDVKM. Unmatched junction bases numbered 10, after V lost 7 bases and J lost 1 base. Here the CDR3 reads CASKHPGQSSYEQYF. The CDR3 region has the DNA TGTGCCAGCAAACACCCGGGACAGTCTTCCTACGAGCAGTACTTC.

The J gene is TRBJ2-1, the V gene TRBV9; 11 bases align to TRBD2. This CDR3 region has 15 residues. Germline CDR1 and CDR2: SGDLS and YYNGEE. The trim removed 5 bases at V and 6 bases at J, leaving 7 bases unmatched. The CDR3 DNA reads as TGTGCCAGCAGGAAGGGACTAGCGGAGAGCAATGAGCAGTTCTTC. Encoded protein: CASRKGLAESNEQFF.

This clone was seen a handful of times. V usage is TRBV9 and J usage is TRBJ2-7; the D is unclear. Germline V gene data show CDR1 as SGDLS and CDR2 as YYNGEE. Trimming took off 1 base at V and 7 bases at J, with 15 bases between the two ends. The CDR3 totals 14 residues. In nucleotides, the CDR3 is TGTGCCAGCAGCGTATTTGACATTCCTACGGAGCAGTACTTC. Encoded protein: CASSVFDIPTEQYF. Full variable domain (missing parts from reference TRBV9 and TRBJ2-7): DSGVTQTPKHLITATGQRVTLRCSPRSGDLSVYWYQQSLDQGLQFLIQYYNGEERAKGNILERFSAQQFPDLHSELNLSSLELGDSALYFCASSVFDIPTEQYFGPGTRLTVT.

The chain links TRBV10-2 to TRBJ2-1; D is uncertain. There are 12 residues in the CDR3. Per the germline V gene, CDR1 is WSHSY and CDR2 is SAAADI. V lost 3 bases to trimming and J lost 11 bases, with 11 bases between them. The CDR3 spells CASSESSRKQFF. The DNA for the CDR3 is TGCGCCAGCAGTGAATCCAGCCGTAAGCAGTTCTTC.

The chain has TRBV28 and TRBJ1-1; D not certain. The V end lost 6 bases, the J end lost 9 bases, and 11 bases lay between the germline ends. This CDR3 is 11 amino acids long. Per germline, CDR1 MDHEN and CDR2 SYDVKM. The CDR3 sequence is CASSPREKAFF. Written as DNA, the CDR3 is TGTGCCAGCAGCCCACGGGAAAAAGCTTTCTTT.

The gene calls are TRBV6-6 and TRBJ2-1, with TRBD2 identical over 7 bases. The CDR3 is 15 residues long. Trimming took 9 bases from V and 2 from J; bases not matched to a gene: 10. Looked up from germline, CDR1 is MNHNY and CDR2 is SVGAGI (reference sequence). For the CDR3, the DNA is TGTGCCAGGGATGACCGGGACTATCCCTACAATGAGCAGTTCTTC. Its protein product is CARDDRDYPYNEQFF.

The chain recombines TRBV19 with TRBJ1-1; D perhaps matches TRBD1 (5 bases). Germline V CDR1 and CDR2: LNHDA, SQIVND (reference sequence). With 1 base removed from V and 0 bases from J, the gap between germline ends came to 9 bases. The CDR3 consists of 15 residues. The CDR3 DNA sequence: TGTGCCAGTAGTATAGTGCGACAGTTGAACACTGAAGCTTTCTTT. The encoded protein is CASSIVRQLNTEAFF.